The 11 T cell receptor beta chains reported below all come from one sample, sequenced in a study of CD8+ T cells in alopecia areata. Extraction of RNA preceded its reverse transcription into cDNA, which served as the sequencing template. The assay was immunoSEQ multiplex PCR, and TCRdb's table has in-frame clones only and misses some. Seen here are about 190,000 clones, 60% observed once, and the top ten hold roughly 0.71%. Treatment specified: oral pan-JAK inhibitor, 5-10 mg twice daily. The sample was CD4+ T cells sorted from blood, taken at week 4, from a patient treated with tofacitinib. These receptors originate from a human donor with alopecia areata.

The chain carries TRBV10-3 and TRBJ2-3; 8 bases align to TRBD1. CDR1 and CDR2 (germline): ENHRY, SYGVKD. This CDR3 comprises 12 residues. The junction had 4 bases not matched to a gene; V was cut back by 10 bases and J by 4 bases. The CDR3 protein is CATKTGADTQYF. Written as DNA, the CDR3 is TGTGCCACGAAGACAGGGGCAGATACGCAGTATTTT.

This chain uses TRBV4-1 with TRBJ1-4; no clear D. V was clipped by 0 bases and J by 4 bases, with 6 bases between them. This CDR3 contains 14 residues. CDR1 MGHRA and CDR2 YSYEKL come from the germline V gene. The CDR3 sequence: CASSQERYNEKLFF. For the CDR3, the DNA is TGCGCCAGCAGCCAAGAACGGTATAATGAAAAACTGTTTTTT.

The chain joins TRBV30 to TRBJ1-1; D unresolved. V lost 0 bases and J lost 7, with 6 bases in between. The CDR3 totals 11 residues. The germline V gene encodes CDR1 GTSNPN and CDR2 SVGIG (reference sequence). The CDR3 reads CAWSVRSEAFF. CDR3 in DNA: TGTGCCTGGAGTGTACGGAGTGAAGCTTTCTTT. The full variable domain, in which reference TRBV30 and TRBJ1-1 provide the parts outside the CDR3, is SQTIHQWPATLVQPVGSPLSLECTVEGTSNPNLYWYRQAAGRGLQLLFYSVGIGQISSEVPQNLSASRPQDRQFILSSKKLLLSDSGFYLCAWSVRSEAFFGQGTRLTVV.

This clone has just a few counts. V and J are TRBV21-1 and TRBJ2-2; whether TRBD2, the table's D call, matches the DNA was not checked. TRBV21-1 is annotated as a pseudogene. The CDR3 spans 17 residues. The CDR3 region is CASNILGPGLGDGELFF. The CDR3 DNA reads as TGTGCCAGCAACATCCTTGGGCCAGGACTTGGGGACGGGGAGCTGTTTTTT.

The chain joins TRBV29-1 to TRBJ2-1, with 9 bases lining up with TRBD2. V trimming: 4 bases; J trimming: 2 bases; junction bases outside the gene matches: 9. Germline CDR1 and CDR2: SQVTM and ANQGSEA. The length of the CDR3 is 16 residues. The CDR3 coding sequence is TGCAGCGTTGGGCTTATACTAGCGGGTACCTACAATGAGCAGTTCTTC. The encoded protein is CSVGLILAGTYNEQFF.

This clone appeared a few times. V and J are TRBV29-1 and TRBJ2-7; no reliable D call. Trimming took off 6 bases at V and 3 bases at J, with 9 bases between the two ends. CDR1 is SQVTM, CDR2 ANQGSEA, per germline. There are 11 residues in the CDR3. The CDR3 region is CSVVSNYEQYF. The CDR3, as DNA: TGCAGCGTGGTCTCCAACTACGAGCAGTACTTC.

The V gene is TRBV29-1, the J gene TRBJ1-1; D may be TRBD1 (5 bases). The CDR3 has 14 amino acids. Trimming removed 5 bases at V and 4 bases at J, with 17 bases between. From germline, CDR1 is SQVTM and CDR2 ANQGSEA. The CDR3 DNA follows: TGCAGCGTTACTAAGGACACCGGTGGCACTGAAGCTTTCTTT. This codes for CSVTKDTGGTEAFF.

The chain links TRBV25-1 to TRBJ2-1; D is perhaps TRBD1 or TRBD2 (7 bases each). This CDR3 contains 14 residues. Germline CDR1 reads MGHDK; CDR2 reads SYGVNS. The V end was cut by 6 bases, the J end by 9 bases, with 18 bases between. CDR3 nucleotides: TGTGCCAGCAGAAGAACCCAGGGGGGGGCTGAGCAGTTCTTC. This sequence encodes CASRRTQGGAEQFF.

The gene calls are TRBV30 and TRBJ1-1, with TRBD1 matching 8 bases. The CDR3 is made up of 13 amino acids. Germline V gene lookup returns CDR1 GTSNPN and CDR2 SVGIG (reference sequence). The CDR3 DNA reads as TGTGCAAAAACGACAGGGGAAGGCACTGAAGCTTTCTTT. Protein: CAKTTGEGTEAFF.

The chain has TRBV29-1 and TRBJ1-5, with a weak D call TRBD1 (5 bases). CDR1 and CDR2 (germline): SQVTM, ANQGSEA. V was cut by 7 bases and J by 7 bases, with 14 bases left in between. The CDR3 contains 12 residues. Here the CDR3 reads CSAGGTGQPQHF. CDR3 DNA: TGCAGCGCTGGTGGGACTGGGCAGCCCCAGCATTTT.

This chain connects TRBV29-1 to TRBJ1-2, with 8 bases identical to TRBD1. Germline V gene sequence: CDR1 SQVTM, CDR2 ANQGSEA. Trimming cost V 7 bases and J 8 bases; bases outside gene matches: 12. The CDR3 loop spans 13 amino acids. Written as DNA, the CDR3 is TGCAGCGCTCCCCGGACAGGGATGTTAGGCTACACCTTC. Its translation is CSAPRTGMLGYTF.